A single sample is the source of the 14 T cell receptor beta chains below, sequenced in a study of blood T cell repertoires in COVID-19. The assay was immunoSEQ multiplex PCR, and TCRdb's table has in-frame clones only and misses some. Seen here are about 98,000 clones, 82% observed once, and the top ten hold 11%. The sequenced material came from peripheral blood. Receptors originate from a man between 65 and 79 years old with active or convalescent COVID-19.

CDR3 DNA sequence: TGTGCCTGGAGTGTACCGGGGGGCCTTAGGCCCCAGCATTTT. Translated: CAWSVPGGLRPQHF. V is TRBV30 and J is TRBJ1-5, with D possibly TRBD1 on 6 matching bases. Germline V gene data show CDR1 as GTSNPN and CDR2 as SVGIG (reference sequence). V lost 0 bases to trimming and J lost 9 bases, with 15 bases between them. The CDR3 sequence is 14 residues long.

V is TRBV2 and J is TRBJ2-7; 11 nucleotides align to TRBD2. Germline values: CDR1 SNHLY, CDR2 FYNNEI. The junction had 8 bases not matched to a gene; V was cut back by 4 bases and J by 9 bases. The CDR3 is made up of 14 amino acids. The CDR3 here is CASSVGLAALGQYF. CDR3 nucleotide sequence: TGTGCCAGCAGTGTGGGACTAGCGGCCCTGGGGCAGTACTTC.

This rearrangement joins TRBV6-2 or TRBV6-3 to TRBJ2-7; 7 nucleotides align to TRBD2. The V gene's germline CDR1 is MNHEY and CDR2 SVGEGT. The CDR3 contains 18 residues. V was clipped by 5 bases and J by 3 bases; unmatched bases: 19. The CDR3 spells CASSPGLPLSLSDYEQYF. In DNA, the CDR3 is TGTGCCAGCAGTCCGGGACTACCACTTTCCCTAAGCGACTACGAGCAGTACTTC.

The J gene is TRBJ1-5, the V gene TRBV5-6; perhaps TRBD1 as D (5 bases). CDR3 length: 14 residues. The V and J ends lost 5 bases and 7 bases respectively, with 16 bases between them. Germline V gene sequence: CDR1 SGHDT, CDR2 YYEEEE. This CDR3 reads CASRRQGGGQPQHF. CDR3 bases: TGTGCCAGCAGACGGCAGGGCGGAGGGCAGCCCCAGCATTTT.

The chain joins TRBV29-1 to TRBJ1-2; the D gene is possibly TRBD1 (5 bases). V lost 7 bases and J lost 4, with 16 bases in between. The CDR3 extends over 13 amino acids. Germline V CDR1 and CDR2: SQVTM, ANQGSEA. This CDR3 is CSALGGTTYGYTF. CDR3 nucleotide sequence: TGCAGCGCCCTAGGCGGGACGACCTATGGCTACACCTTC.

This clone was detected a few times. The chain uses TRBV5-6 and TRBJ2-3; D perhaps matches TRBD1 (5 bases). The CDR3 sequence is 11 residues long. The V gene's germline CDR1 is SGHDT and CDR2 YYEEEE. V lost 2 bases to trimming and J lost 14 bases, with 12 bases between them. The CDR3 DNA follows: TGTGCCAGCAGCTTTGCCAGGGCTCGGTATTTT. Protein sequence: CASSFARARYF.

The chain carries TRBV6-2 or TRBV6-3 and TRBJ1-2, with D perhaps matching TRBD1 (6 bases). The germline CDR1 and CDR2 sequences are MNHEY and SVGEGT. The CDR3 totals 11 residues. V was pared by 5 bases and J by 11 bases, with 12 bases between. The CDR3 bases are TGTGCCAGCAGTCTGGACAGACTTTACACCTTC. It codes for CASSLDRLYTF.

CDR3 protein: CASSYGQENTEAFF. The CDR3 DNA is TGCGCCAGCAGCTACGGACAGGAGAACACTGAAGCTTTCTTT. The chain joins TRBV5-1 to TRBJ1-1; 7 bases align to TRBD1. CDR3 length: 14 residues. Trimming removed 3 bases from V and 1 base from J; junction bases left unmatched: 3. The V gene's germline CDR1 is SGHRS and CDR2 YFSETQ.

The rearrangement uses TRBV19 and TRBJ1-6; D ambiguous. From germline, CDR1 is LNHDA and CDR2 SQIVND (reference sequence). CDR3 length equals 14 residues. Trimming stripped 11 bases from V and 0 bases from J, with 11 bases between. The CDR3 region has the DNA TGTGCCTCCACACACAGCTCCTATAATTCACCCCTCCACTTT. Its protein is CASTHSSYNSPLHF.

This chain joins TRBV19 and TRBJ1-4; D perhaps matches TRBD1 (5 bases). The CDR3 is 12 residues long. The germline CDR1 and CDR2 sequences are LNHDA and SQIVND (reference sequence). Trimming shortened V by 10 bases and J by 3 bases, and 9 bases separated the two germline ends. CDR3 nucleotides: TGTGCCACCCGACAGTCTAATGAAAAACTGTTTTTT. Encoded protein: CATRQSNEKLFF.

The chain is built from TRBV7-9 and TRBJ1-6; maybe TRBD1 (5 bases). Trimming cost V 5 bases and J 14 bases, with 13 bases left between them. Germline loops: CDR1 SEHNR, CDR2 FQNEAQ (reference sequence). This CDR3 spans 12 amino acids. CDR3 sequence: CASSDGGEALHF. The CDR3 bases are TGTGCCAGCAGCGACGGGGGAGAGGCCCTCCACTTT.

V usage is TRBV3-1 (or the pseudogene TRBV3-2) and J usage is TRBJ1-2; possible D gene TRBD1, 5 bases. CDR1 and CDR2 (germline): LGHDT, YNNKEL (reference sequence). Trimming cost V 4 bases and J 7 bases, with 19 bases left between them. The length of the CDR3 is 15 residues. CDR3 residues: CASSRWDVSGGGYTF. CDR3 in DNA: TGTGCCAGCAGCCGATGGGACGTCTCGGGGGGTGGCTACACCTTC.

The chain carries TRBV6-4 and TRBJ1-6; D might be TRBD1 (6 bases). The CDR3 runs to 15 residues. The ends were cut back, 7 bases at V and 13 bases at J, with 23 bases in the middle. Germline assignment: CDR1 MRHNA and CDR2 SNTAGT. CDR3 residues: CASTPGGGGGFPLHF. Written as DNA, the CDR3 is TGTGCCAGCACCCCGGGGGGGGGAGGGGGGTTCCCCCTCCACTTT.

This chain joins TRBV7-9 and TRBJ1-2; 7 bases match TRBD1. Trimming at V came to 1 base and at J to 6 bases, leaving 11 bases not matched to a gene. In germline, CDR1 is SEHNR, CDR2 FQNEAQ (reference sequence). This CDR3 comprises 16 residues. CDR3 residues: CASSLGVGDRRHGYTF. The CDR3 bases are TGTGCCAGCAGCTTAGGCGTCGGGGACAGACGGCATGGCTACACCTTC.